This entry is about one TCR beta chain. Its antigen is currently unknown. This sample is drawn from a study of T cell responses to AZD1222 COVID-19 vaccine. The wider study: Second-dose recipients at about 4 or about 12 weeks were treated as one pooled group.

Profiling relied on immunoSEQ multiplex PCR, and the TCRdb table lists in-frame clones only, not all of them. The sample yields 130,000 to 150,000 clones, 80% to 95% seen once. Study results and caveats: Spike as a whole was targeted by vaccine-associated CD4 TCRs, dominant at 160-218 and 743-854. Seropositive at baseline were only a handful of AZD1222 recipients.

This CDR3 is 15 amino acids long. From germline, CDR1 is SEHNR and CDR2 FQNEAQ (reference sequence). J was trimmed by 1 base and V by 3 bases; bases with no gene match: 2. Here the sequenced sample was peripheral blood, taken on day 0 of AZD1222 vaccination. The V call is TRBV7-9, the J call TRBJ1-4; TRBD1 agrees at 7 bases. The TCR originated in an adult in good health. CDR3 coding DNA: TGTGCCAGCAGCTTGACAGGGAGAACTAATGAAAAACTGTTTTTT. It encodes CASSLTGRTNEKLFF.